These 10 T cell receptor beta chains were sequenced from one sample in a study of graft-versus-host responses after intestinal transplantation. These receptors are not linked to any known antigen. Produced via immunoSEQ multiplex PCR; TCRdb's table is partial and in-frame only. Among 90,000 to 95,000 clones listed, 90% to 95% were seen once. This specimen consisted of unstimulated CD8+ T cells sorted from spleen or lymph node cells, obtained before intestinal transplant. The receptors stem from a human donor who received an intestinal transplant.

This clone was seen a few times. V and J are TRBV29-1 and TRBJ1-2; the match to TRBD1 covers 9 bases. After removal of 7 bases from V and 4 bases from J, the junction contained 10 bases not matched to a gene. The CDR3 sequence is 14 residues long. Looked up from germline, CDR1 is SQVTM and CDR2 is ANQGSEA. Written as DNA, the CDR3 is TGCAGCGCGGATTCGGGACAGGGTTCCTATGGCTACACCTTC. This codes for CSADSGQGSYGYTF.

The J gene is TRBJ2-1, the V gene TRBV29-1, with TRBD2 matching 11 bases. The germline V gene has CDR1 SQVTM and CDR2 ANQGSEA. J lost 4 bases, V lost 2 bases, and 7 bases had no gene match. The CDR3 sequence is 16 residues long. CDR3 bases: TGCAGCGTTGAATTAGCGGGAGGGCCAGGTTACAATGAGCAGTTCTTC. Translation: CSVELAGGPGYNEQFF.

The genes are TRBV5-4 and TRBJ1-1, with 9 bases that match TRBD1. The CDR3 runs 15 residues. With 3 bases clipped from V and 3 bases from J, the junction kept 6 bases outside the gene matches. The germline gives CDR1 SGHNT, CDR2 YYREEE (reference sequence). CDR3: CASSWGQGGDTEAFF. Written as DNA, the CDR3 is TGTGCCAGCAGCTGGGGACAGGGAGGGGACACTGAAGCTTTCTTT.

The chain has TRBV5-1 and TRBJ2-1; 10 bases match TRBD1. V was clipped by 4 bases and J by 5 bases; unmatched bases: 9. Germline values: CDR1 SGHRS, CDR2 YFSETQ. This CDR3 has 16 residues. CDR3 nucleotide sequence: TGCGCCAGCAGCCAATGGACAGGGGGGACGGACAATGAGCAGTTCTTC. Protein: CASSQWTGGTDNEQFF.

The rearrangement links TRBV29-1 to TRBJ1-2; 8 positions match TRBD1. The J segment lost 3 bases and the V segment lost 0 bases, leaving 6 bases of the junction unmatched. In germline, CDR1 is SQVTM, CDR2 ANQGSEA. The CDR3 spans 15 residues. The CDR3 sequence: CSVEDHGQGDYGYTF. The CDR3 DNA is TGCAGCGTTGAAGATCATGGACAGGGAGACTATGGCTACACCTTC.

V and J are TRBV30 and TRBJ1-1, with 9 bases fitting TRBD1. With 0 bases clipped from V and 4 bases from J, the junction kept 0 bases outside the gene matches. Per the germline V gene, CDR1 is GTSNPN and CDR2 is SVGIG (reference sequence). The CDR3 covers 13 residues. CDR3 bases: TGTGCCTGGAGTGTGACAGGGGGCACTGAAGCTTTCTTT. It encodes CAWSVTGGTEAFF.

The chain joins TRBV4-1 to TRBJ2-7; 9 bases fit TRBD1. The junction had 9 bases not matched to a gene; V was cut back by 3 bases and J by 3 bases. The CDR3 extends over 16 amino acids. CDR1 is MGHRA and CDR2 is YSYEKL in the germline V gene. CDR3 sequence reads: CASSQPGTGLNYEQYF. CDR3 coding DNA: TGCGCCAGCAGCCAGCCGGGGACAGGGTTGAACTACGAGCAGTACTTC.

The chain recombines TRBV6-1 with TRBJ2-7; TRBD1 agrees at 7 bases. There are 16 residues in the CDR3. V dropped 2 bases and J dropped 3; count of bases not matched to a gene: 10. Germline CDR1 reads MNHNS; CDR2 reads SASEGT. CDR3 in DNA: TGTGCCAGCAGTGAAATTTTAGGGCAGGGGGACTACGAGCAGTACTTC. Protein product: CASSEILGQGDYEQYF.

The chain links TRBV7-7 to TRBJ2-2, with 8 bases fitting TRBD1. With 5 bases clipped from V and 6 bases from J, the junction kept 11 bases outside the gene matches. Germline-derived CDR1 and CDR2 are SSHAT and FNYEAQ (reference sequence). The CDR3 extends over 16 amino acids. This CDR3 reads CASSPLTTGDSGELFF. Here the CDR3 DNA reads TGTGCCAGCAGCCCTCTTACGACAGGGGACTCCGGGGAGCTGTTTTTT.

This chain joins TRBV5-8 and TRBJ2-7; 7 bases align to TRBD2. The CDR3 covers 14 residues. Germline CDR1 and CDR2: SGHTS and YDEGEE. The trim removed 0 bases at V and 3 bases at J, leaving 3 bases unmatched. The CDR3 reads CASSLVERGYEQYF. The CDR3 DNA reads as TGTGCCAGCAGCTTGGTCGAGCGGGGCTACGAGCAGTACTTC.